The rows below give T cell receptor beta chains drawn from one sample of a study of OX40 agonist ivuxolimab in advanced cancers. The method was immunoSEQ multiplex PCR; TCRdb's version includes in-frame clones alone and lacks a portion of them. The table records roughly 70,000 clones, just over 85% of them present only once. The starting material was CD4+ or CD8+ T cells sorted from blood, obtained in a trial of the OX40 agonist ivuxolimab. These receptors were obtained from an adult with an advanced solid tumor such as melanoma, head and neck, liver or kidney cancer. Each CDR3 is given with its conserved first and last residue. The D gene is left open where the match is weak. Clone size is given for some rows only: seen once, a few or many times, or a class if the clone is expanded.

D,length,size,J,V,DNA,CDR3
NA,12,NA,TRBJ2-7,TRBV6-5,TGTGCCAGCAGCCGTAGTCCGCACGAGCAGTACTTC,CASSRSPHEQYF
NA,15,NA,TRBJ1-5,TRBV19,TGTGCCAGTAGTACCCGGCTGGTGCCGAATCAGCCCCAGCATTTT,CASSTRLVPNQPQHF
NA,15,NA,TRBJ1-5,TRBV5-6,TGTGCCAGCAGCTTGAGGCAGGCGGGCAATCAGCCCCAGCATTTT,CASSLRQAGNQPQHF
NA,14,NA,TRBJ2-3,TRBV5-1,TGCGCCAGCAGCCGGCCAGGGCAAGAAGGTACGCAGTATTTT,CASSRPGQEGTQYF
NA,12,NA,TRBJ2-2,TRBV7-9,TGTGCCAGCAGCCAACGGTCCGGGGAGCTGTTTTTT,CASSQRSGELFF
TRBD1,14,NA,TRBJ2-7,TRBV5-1,TGCGCCAGCAGCTCGGGACAGGGGAGCAACGAGCAGTACTTC,CASSSGQGSNEQYF
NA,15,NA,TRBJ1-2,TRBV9,TGTGCCAGCAGGACGGGCAAGGGCGGCGGGGGTGGCTACACCTTC,CASRTGKGGGGGYTF
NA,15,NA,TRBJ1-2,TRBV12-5,TGTGCTAGTGGCCCAGGGACCGCCCCGAACTATGGCTACACCTTC,CASGPGTAPNYGYTF
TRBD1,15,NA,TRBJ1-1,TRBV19,TGTGCCAGTAGAGGACAGGGGACCATGAACACTGAAGCTTTCTTT,CASRGQGTMNTEAFF
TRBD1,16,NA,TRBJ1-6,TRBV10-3,TGTGCCATCCGAAATGATCGACAGGGGGTGGATTCACCCCTCCACTTT,CAIRNDRQGVDSPLHF
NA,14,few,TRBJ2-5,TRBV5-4,TGTGCCAGCAGCTTGGATGGACAGATAGAGACCCAGTACTTC,CASSLDGQIETQYF
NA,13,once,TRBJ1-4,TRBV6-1,TGTGCCAGTTCGCCTACGGGGGATGAAAAACTGTTTTTT,CASSPTGDEKLFF
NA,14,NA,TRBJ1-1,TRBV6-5,TGTGCCAGCAGTTACGGGGACATGAACACTGAAGCTTTCTTT,CASSYGDMNTEAFF
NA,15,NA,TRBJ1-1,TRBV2,TGTGCCAGCAATTTCCCCGCCCTACCGAACACTGAAGCTTTCTTT,CASNFPALPNTEAFF
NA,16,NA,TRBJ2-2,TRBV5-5,TGTGCCAGCAGCCGGGGGACGCCTAGGAGCACCGGGGAGCTGTTTTTT,CASSRGTPRSTGELFF
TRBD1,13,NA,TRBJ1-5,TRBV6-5,TGTGCCAGCAGGGGGACAGGGTATCAGCCCCAGCATTTT,CASRGTGYQPQHF
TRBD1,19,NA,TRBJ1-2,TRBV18,TGTGCCAGCTCACCAACCGGGACAGGGGGTGGACGGTCCTACTATGGCTACACCTTC,CASSPTGTGGGRSYYGYTF
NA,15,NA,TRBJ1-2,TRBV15,TGTGCCACCAGCAGAGTCCCCCAGGAAAACTATGGCTACACCTTC,CATSRVPQENYGYTF
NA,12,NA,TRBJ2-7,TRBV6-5,TGTGCCAGCAGAACCCCCGGCACTCCGTGGTACTTC,CASRTPGTPWYF
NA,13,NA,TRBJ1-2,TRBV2,TGTGCCAGCAGTGACAGGGCTATCTATGGCTACACCTTC,CASSDRAIYGYTF
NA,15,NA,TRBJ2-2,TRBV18,TGTGCCAGCTCACGGTCCGGGACGGATGCCGGGGAGCTGTTTTTT,CASSRSGTDAGELFF
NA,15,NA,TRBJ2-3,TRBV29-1,TGCAGCGTTGAAGGGGGGGCCATCTCCACAGATACGCAGTATTTT,CSVEGGAISTDTQYF
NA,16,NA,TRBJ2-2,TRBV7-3,TGTGCCAGCAGCCGTACCGTAACTTCGAACACCGGGGAGCTGTTTTTT,CASSRTVTSNTGELFF
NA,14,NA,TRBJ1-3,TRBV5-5,TGTGCCAGCAGCTTGGTCCACTCTGGAAACACCATATATTTT,CASSLVHSGNTIYF
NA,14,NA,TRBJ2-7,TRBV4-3,TGCGCCAGCAGCCGAGCCGTCGGTGGGGACGAGCAGTACTTC,CASSRAVGGDEQYF
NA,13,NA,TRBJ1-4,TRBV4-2,TGTGCCAGCACCCGGATAGGTAATGAAAAACTGTTTTTT,CASTRIGNEKLFF
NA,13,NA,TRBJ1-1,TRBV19,TGTGCCAGTAGTCTCCCCCCGGCGGTGGAAGCTTTCTTT,CASSLPPAVEAFF
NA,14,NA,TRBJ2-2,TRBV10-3,TGTGCCATCAGCGGGGACCTAAACACCGGGGAGCTGTTTTTT,CAISGDLNTGELFF
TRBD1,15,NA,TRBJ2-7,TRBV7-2,TGTGCCAGCAGTACCCCCGGGACAGGATACTACGAGCAGTACTTC,CASSTPGTGYYEQYF
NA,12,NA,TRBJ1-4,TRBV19,TGTGCCAGTATGGGGTTTGGTGAAAAACTGTTTTTT,CASMGFGEKLFF
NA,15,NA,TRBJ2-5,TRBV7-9,TGTGCCAGCAGCTCTATAAGGAAGGGTGGGGAGACCCAGTACTTC,CASSSIRKGGETQYF
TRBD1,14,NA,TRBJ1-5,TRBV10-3,TGTGCCATCAGTGAGTCGCAGGGGGTTCAGCCCCAGCATTTT,CAISESQGVQPQHF